This entry lists 16 T cell receptor beta chains sequenced from one sample in a study of shared clonotypes between healthy human individuals. This table comes from immunoSEQ multiplex PCR, and its TCRdb copy is limited to in-frame clones, with some not included. This table has fewer than 1.6 million clones, about 98.5% appearing once. The specimen sequenced was naive CD4+ T cells sorted from blood. Regarding subset: CD45RA+ positively selected. The source is a man younger than 40 in good health.

This clone appeared a single time. The chain joins TRBV21-1 to TRBJ2-7; the table's D call, TRBD2, was not checked against the DNA. TRBV21-1 is shown as a pseudogene. CDR3 length: 15 amino acids. The CDR3 spells CASSKGGGRIYEQYF. The CDR3 nucleotides are TGTGCCAGCAGCAAGGGAGGGGGACGGATTTACGAGCAGTACTTC.

This clone has a single count. V is TRBV18 and J is TRBJ2-1; 8 bases are shared with TRBD2. CDR3 length equals 15 residues. Unmatched junction bases numbered 8, after V lost 3 bases and J lost 7 bases. Germline V CDR1 and CDR2: KGHSH, LQKENI. The CDR3 reads CASSPGTSFGNEQFF. In DNA form, the CDR3 reads TGTGCCAGCTCACCCGGGACTAGTTTTGGAAATGAGCAGTTCTTC.

The J gene is TRBJ2-7, the V gene TRBV18; D gene uncertain. Germline CDR1 KGHSH, CDR2 LQKENI. This CDR3 has 16 amino acids. V was pared by 3 bases and J by 5 bases, with 20 bases between. In DNA form, the CDR3 reads TGTGCCAGCTCACCCGCGTTTGAGACATCAGCCGACGAGCAGTACTTC. It translates to CASSPAFETSADEQYF.

The chain employs TRBV6-4 and TRBJ1-2; 7 nucleotides line up with TRBD1. The CDR3 length is 13 residues. The J segment lost 3 bases and the V segment lost 5 bases, leaving 3 bases of the junction unmatched. Looked up from germline, CDR1 is MRHNA and CDR2 is SNTAGT. CDR3 DNA: TGTGCCAGCAGTCCCGGGACAGACTATGGCTACACCTTC. Amino acids: CASSPGTDYGYTF.

This clone has just one count. The chain uses TRBV5-1 and TRBJ2-7; TRBD1 matches 10 bases. The CDR3 contains 15 residues. Germline CDR1 reads SGHRS; CDR2 reads YFSETQ. Trimming took 4 bases from V and 2 from J; bases not matched to a gene: 6. CDR3: CASSQTGTGAYEQYF. CDR3 coding DNA: TGCGCCAGCAGCCAAACCGGGACAGGGGCCTACGAGCAGTACTTC.

J is TRBJ1-5 and V is TRBV15; D possibly corresponds to TRBD1 (6 bases). The CDR3 runs 16 residues. V lost 1 base, J lost 6 bases, and 16 bases lay in between. Germline V gene sequence: CDR1 LNHNV, CDR2 YYDKDF (reference sequence). CDR3 loop: CATSRGIGGAAQPQHF. The DNA for the CDR3 is TGTGCCACCAGCAGAGGAATAGGGGGGGCGGCTCAGCCCCAGCATTTT.

V and J are TRBV5-1 and TRBJ2-2, with a possible D match to TRBD1 (6 bases). Per germline, CDR1 SGHRS and CDR2 YFSETQ. This CDR3 region has 16 residues. Trimming cost V 4 bases and J 2 bases, with 15 bases left between them. The CDR3 loop is CASSHWARGNTGELFF. The CDR3, as DNA: TGCGCCAGCAGCCACTGGGCCAGGGGAAACACCGGGGAGCTGTTTTTT. Full variable domain (missing parts from reference TRBV5-1 and TRBJ2-2): KAGVTQTPRYLIKTRGQQVTLSCSPISGHRSVSWYQQTPGQGLQFLFEYFSETQRNKGNFPGRFSGRQFSNSRSEMNVSTLELGDSALYLCASSHWARGNTGELFFGEGSRLTVL.

The table lists this clone with a count of one. This sequence joins TRBV2 and TRBJ1-2; TRBD1 is a possible D gene (5 bases). V was trimmed by 1 base and J by 7 bases, leaving 10 bases between them. The germline V gene has CDR1 SNHLY and CDR2 FYNNEI. This CDR3 has 13 residues. CDR3 nucleotides: TGTGCCAGCAGTGAAGGTGGGGCGGGTGGCTACACCTTC. Amino acids: CASSEGGAGGYTF.

The chain links TRBV28 to TRBJ2-2; tentative D call: TRBD2 (6 bases). Germline lookup yields CDR1 MDHEN and CDR2 SYDVKM. This CDR3 has 14 residues. Deletions cut 6 bases from V and 5 bases from J, with 13 bases between. This CDR3 reads CASRAGPRTGELFF. CDR3 DNA sequence: TGTGCCAGCAGGGCGGGACCGAGGACCGGGGAGCTGTTTTTT.

The V and J genes are TRBV21-1 and TRBJ2-7. TRBV21-1 is an annotated pseudogene. CDR3 length: 15 amino acids. CDR3 in DNA: TGTGCCAGCAGCAAAGGTTCAAACCTTGGCTACGAGCAGTACTTC. This translates into CASSKGSNLGYEQYF.

The chain is built from TRBV5-5 and TRBJ1-5, with D perhaps matching TRBD1 (5 bases). The CDR3 covers 16 residues. Germline V gene lookup returns CDR1 SGHKS and CDR2 YYEKEE (reference sequence). Deletions cut 3 bases from V and 6 bases from J, with 19 bases between. CDR3 sequence reads: CASSWVGVDIGQPQHF. CDR3 nucleotide sequence: TGTGCCAGCAGCTGGGTTGGGGTGGACATCGGTCAGCCCCAGCATTTT.

V is TRBV28 and J is TRBJ2-7; the D call may be TRBD1 or TRBD2 (6 bases each). Trimming took 8 bases from V and 3 from J, leaving 20 bases between them. Germline-derived CDR1 and CDR2 are MDHEN and SYDVKM. The CDR3 runs 15 residues. The CDR3 region has the DNA TGTGCCAGCTTGGAGGGATCAGGGGAAGGCTACGAGCAGTACTTC. It is translated as CASLEGSGEGYEQYF.

This chain joins TRBV7-3 and TRBJ2-5, with 7 nucleotides matching TRBD1. Germline V CDR1 and CDR2: SGHTA, FQGTGA. The CDR3 has 13 amino acids. J gave up 4 bases and V 5 bases, and 4 bases lay outside the gene matches. The CDR3, as DNA: TGTGCCAGCAGCCCTAACAGGGGAGAGACCCAGTACTTC. It yields the protein CASSPNRGETQYF.

The chain carries TRBV27 and TRBJ1-1, with a tentative D call TRBD1 (5 bases). Per the germline V gene, CDR1 is MNHEY and CDR2 is SMNVEV (reference sequence). Trimming left V 7 bases short and J 1 base short, with 16 bases between. CDR3 length: 15 residues. CDR3 in DNA: TGTGCCAGCACCACCCAAAAGGGGTGGAACACTGAAGCTTTCTTT. Translating gives CASTTQKGWNTEAFF.

This chain uses TRBV18 with TRBJ1-4; TRBD1 is a possible D gene (6 bases). The CDR3 totals 19 residues. Trimming removed 1 base at V and 0 bases at J, with 18 bases between. CDR1 KGHSH and CDR2 LQKENI come from the germline V gene. The CDR3 nucleotides are TGTGCCAGCTCACCACGTGCCAGGGGAGGGACCCCAACTAATGAAAAACTGTTTTTT. This codes for CASSPRARGGTPTNEKLFF.

J is TRBJ2-7 and V is TRBV18, with D perhaps TRBD2 (6 bases). The CDR3 loop spans 15 amino acids. Per germline, CDR1 KGHSH and CDR2 LQKENI. V shed 4 bases and J shed 1 base, with 14 bases lying between them. DNA of the CDR3: TGTGCCAGCTCACGCCTACCTGGGGGGTCCTACGAGCAGTACTTC. Translated: CASSRLPGGSYEQYF.